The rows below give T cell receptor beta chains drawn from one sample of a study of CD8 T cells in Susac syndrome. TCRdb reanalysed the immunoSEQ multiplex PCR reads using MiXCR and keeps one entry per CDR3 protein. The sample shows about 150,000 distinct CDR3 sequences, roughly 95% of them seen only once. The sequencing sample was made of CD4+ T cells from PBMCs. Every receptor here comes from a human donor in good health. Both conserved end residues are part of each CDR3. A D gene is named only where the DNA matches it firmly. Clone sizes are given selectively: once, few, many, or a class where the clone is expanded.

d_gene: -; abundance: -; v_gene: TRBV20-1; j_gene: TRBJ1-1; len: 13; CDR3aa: CSAKSVMNTEAFF; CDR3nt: TGCAGTGCTAAAAGTGTTATGAACACTGAAGCTTTCTTT
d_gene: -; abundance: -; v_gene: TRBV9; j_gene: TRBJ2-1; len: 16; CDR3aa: CASSVDEGPTYNEQFF; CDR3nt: TGTGCCAGCAGCGTAGACGAGGGGCCTACCTACAATGAGCAGTTCTTC
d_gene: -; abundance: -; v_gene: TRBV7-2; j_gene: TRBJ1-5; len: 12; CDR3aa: CASSLYNLAQHF; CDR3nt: TGTGCCAGCAGTCTTTACAATTTGGCCCAGCATTTT
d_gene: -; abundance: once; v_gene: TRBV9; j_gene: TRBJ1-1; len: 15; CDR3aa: CASSPGARRVTEAFF; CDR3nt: TGTGCCAGCAGCCCCGGGGCCCGAAGGGTCACTGAAGCTTTCTTT
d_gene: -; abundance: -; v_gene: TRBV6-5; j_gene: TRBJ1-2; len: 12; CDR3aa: CASSTRGDGYTF; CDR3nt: TGTGCCAGCAGCACAAGGGGGGATGGCTACACCTTC
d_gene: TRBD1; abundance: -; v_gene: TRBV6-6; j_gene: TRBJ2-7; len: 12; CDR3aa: CASSRQGREQYF; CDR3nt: TGTGCCAGCAGTAGACAGGGGCGGGAGCAGTACTTC
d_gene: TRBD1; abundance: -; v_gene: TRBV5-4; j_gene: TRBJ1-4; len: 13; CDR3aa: CASSPGTDEKLFF; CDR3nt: TGTGCCAGCAGCCCGGGGACAGATGAAAAACTGTTTTTT
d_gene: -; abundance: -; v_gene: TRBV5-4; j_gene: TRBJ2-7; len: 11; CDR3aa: CASSPGNGQYF; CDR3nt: TGTGCCAGCAGCCCCGGAAACGGGCAGTACTTC
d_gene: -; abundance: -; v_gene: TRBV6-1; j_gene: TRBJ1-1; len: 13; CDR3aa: CASTRRTSTEAFF; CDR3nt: TGTGCCAGCACCCGGAGGACGTCCACTGAAGCTTTCTTT
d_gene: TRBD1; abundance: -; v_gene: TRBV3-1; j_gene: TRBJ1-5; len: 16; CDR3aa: CASRKPGQGANQPQHF; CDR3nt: TGTGCCAGCAGGAAACCGGGACAGGGGGCTAATCAGCCCCAGCATTTT
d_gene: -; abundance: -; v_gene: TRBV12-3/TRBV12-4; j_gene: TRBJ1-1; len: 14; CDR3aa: CASERPTTNTEAFF; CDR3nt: TGTGCCAGCGAAAGACCGACCACCAACACTGAAGCTTTCTTT
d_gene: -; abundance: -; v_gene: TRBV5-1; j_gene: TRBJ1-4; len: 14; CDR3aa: CASSPRLGREKLFF; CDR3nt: TGCGCCAGCAGCCCGCGACTGGGAAGGGAAAAACTGTTTTTT
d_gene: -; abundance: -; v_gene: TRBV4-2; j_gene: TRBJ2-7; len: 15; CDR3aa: CASSQHELGLGEQYF; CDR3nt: TGTGCCAGCAGCCAGCACGAGCTGGGGTTGGGGGAGCAGTACTTC
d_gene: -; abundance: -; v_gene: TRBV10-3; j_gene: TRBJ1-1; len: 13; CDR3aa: CAIRDFGDTEAFF; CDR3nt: TGTGCCATCAGAGATTTCGGGGACACTGAAGCTTTCTTT
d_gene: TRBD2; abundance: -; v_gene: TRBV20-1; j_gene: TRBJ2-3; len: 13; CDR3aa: CSASSRGEDTQYF; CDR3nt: TGCAGTGCCTCCTCGCGGGGGGAAGATACGCAGTATTTT
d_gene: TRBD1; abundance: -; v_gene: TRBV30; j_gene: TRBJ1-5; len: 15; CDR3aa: CAWTRDRGQGQPQHF; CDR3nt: TGTGCCTGGACCCGGGACAGGGGGCAGGGTCAGCCCCAGCATTTT
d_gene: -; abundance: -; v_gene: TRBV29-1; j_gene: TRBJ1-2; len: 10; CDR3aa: CSVGTGQVTF; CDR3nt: TGCAGCGTTGGGACCGGGCAAGTCACCTTC
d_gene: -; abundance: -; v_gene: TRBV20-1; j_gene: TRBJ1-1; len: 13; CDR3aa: CSARDRRNTEAFF; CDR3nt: TGCAGTGCTAGAGATCGGAGGAACACTGAAGCTTTCTTT
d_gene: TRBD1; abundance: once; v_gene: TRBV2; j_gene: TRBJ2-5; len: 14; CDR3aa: CASSDGRGPETQYF; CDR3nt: TGTGCCAGCAGTGACGGCAGGGGGCCAGAGACCCAGTACTTC
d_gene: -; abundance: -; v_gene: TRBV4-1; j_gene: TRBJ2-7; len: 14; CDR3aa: CASSQDRTPGEQYF; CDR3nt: TGCGCCAGCAGCCAAGATCGAACCCCTGGCGAGCAGTACTTC
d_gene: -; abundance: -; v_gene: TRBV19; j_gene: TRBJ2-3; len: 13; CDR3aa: CASSIWATDTQYF; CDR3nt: TGTGCCAGTAGTATATGGGCCACAGATACGCAGTATTTT
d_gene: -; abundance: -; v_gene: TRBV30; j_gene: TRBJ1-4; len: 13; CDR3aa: CAWSENGGEKLFF; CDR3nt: TGTGCCTGGAGTGAAAATGGCGGTGAAAAACTGTTTTTT
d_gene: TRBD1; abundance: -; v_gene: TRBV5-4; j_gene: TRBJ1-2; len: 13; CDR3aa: CASKDRGNYGYTF; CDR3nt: TGTGCCAGCAAAGACAGGGGGAACTATGGCTACACCTTC
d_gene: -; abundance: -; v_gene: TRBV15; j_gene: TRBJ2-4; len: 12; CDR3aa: CATSRAENIQYF; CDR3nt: TGTGCCACCAGCAGAGCCGAAAACATTCAGTACTTC
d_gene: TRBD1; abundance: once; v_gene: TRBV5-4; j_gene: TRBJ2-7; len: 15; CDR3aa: CASSRRDSSVYEQYF; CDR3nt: TGTGCCAGCAGCCGACGGGACAGTTCCGTTTACGAGCAGTACTTC
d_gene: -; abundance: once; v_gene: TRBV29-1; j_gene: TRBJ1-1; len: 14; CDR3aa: CSVGPSLQNTEAFF; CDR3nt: TGCAGCGTTGGCCCTTCCCTTCAGAACACTGAAGCTTTCTTT
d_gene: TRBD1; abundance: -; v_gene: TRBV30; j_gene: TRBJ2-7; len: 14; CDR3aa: CAWSPGTGGYEQYF; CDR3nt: TGTGCCTGGAGTCCCGGGACAGGGGGCTACGAGCAGTACTTC
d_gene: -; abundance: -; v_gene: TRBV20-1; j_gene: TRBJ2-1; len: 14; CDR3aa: CSASRPTSYNEQFF; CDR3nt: TGCAGTGCTAGCCGCCCAACCAGCTACAATGAGCAGTTCTTC
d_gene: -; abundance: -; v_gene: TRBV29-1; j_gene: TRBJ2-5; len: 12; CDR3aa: CSVGWGVETQYF; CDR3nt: TGCAGCGTTGGTTGGGGAGTGGAGACCCAGTACTTC
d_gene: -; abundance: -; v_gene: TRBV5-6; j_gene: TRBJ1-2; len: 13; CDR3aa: CASSLRGGNGYTF; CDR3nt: TGTGCCAGCAGCTTGAGAGGGGGGAATGGCTACACCTTC
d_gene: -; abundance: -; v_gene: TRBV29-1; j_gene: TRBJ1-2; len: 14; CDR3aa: CSVLRGGKAGGYTF; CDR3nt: TGCAGCGTTCTGCGAGGAGGGAAAGCGGGAGGCTACACCTTC
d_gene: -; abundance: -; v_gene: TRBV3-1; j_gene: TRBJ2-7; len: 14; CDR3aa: CASSLRGANYEQYF; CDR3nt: TGTGCCAGCAGCCTCAGGGGGGCCAACTACGAGCAGTACTTC
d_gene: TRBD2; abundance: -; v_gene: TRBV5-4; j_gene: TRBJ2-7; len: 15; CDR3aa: CASSSPGLADYEQYF; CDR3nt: TGTGCCAGCAGCTCGCCGGGACTAGCGGATTACGAGCAGTACTTC